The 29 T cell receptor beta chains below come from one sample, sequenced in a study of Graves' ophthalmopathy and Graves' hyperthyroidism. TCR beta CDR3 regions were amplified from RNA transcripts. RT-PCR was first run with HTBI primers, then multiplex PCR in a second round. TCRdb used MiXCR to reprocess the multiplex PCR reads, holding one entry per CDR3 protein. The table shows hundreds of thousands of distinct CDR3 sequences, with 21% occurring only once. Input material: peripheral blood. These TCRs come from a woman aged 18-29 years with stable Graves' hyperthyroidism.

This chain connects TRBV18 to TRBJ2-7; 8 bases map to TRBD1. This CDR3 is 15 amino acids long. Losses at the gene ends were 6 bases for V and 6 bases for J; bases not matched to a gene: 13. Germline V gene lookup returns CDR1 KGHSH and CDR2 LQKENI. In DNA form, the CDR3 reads TGTGCCAGCTCGCCAGGACAGGGCAGAATGGGCGAGCAGTACTTC. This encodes CASSPGQGRMGEQYF.

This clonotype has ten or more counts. The CDR3 sequence is CASGLDYPAPRETQYF. Here the CDR3 DNA reads TGTGCTAGTGGTTTAGACTACCCAGCCCCGCGAGAGACCCAGTACTTC. V is TRBV12-5 and J is TRBJ2-5; TRBD2 might be the D (5 bases). Germline CDR1 is LGHNT and CDR2 is FRNRAP. CDR3 length equals 16 residues. The V and J ends lost 3 bases and 4 bases respectively, with 18 bases between them.

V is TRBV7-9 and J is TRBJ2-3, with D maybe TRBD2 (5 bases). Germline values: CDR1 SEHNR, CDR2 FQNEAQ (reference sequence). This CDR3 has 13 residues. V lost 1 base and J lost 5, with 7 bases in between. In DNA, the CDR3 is TGTGCCAGCAGCTTAGACGGGATAGATACGCAGTATTTT. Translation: CASSLDGIDTQYF.

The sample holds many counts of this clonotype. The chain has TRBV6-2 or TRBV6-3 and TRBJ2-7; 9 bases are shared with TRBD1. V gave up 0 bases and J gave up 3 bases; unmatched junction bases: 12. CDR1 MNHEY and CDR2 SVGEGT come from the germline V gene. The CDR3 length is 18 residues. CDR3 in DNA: TGTGCCAGCAGTTACTCGCTAAAAACCCGGGACAGGGACTACGAGCAGTACTTC. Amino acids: CASSYSLKTRDRDYEQYF.

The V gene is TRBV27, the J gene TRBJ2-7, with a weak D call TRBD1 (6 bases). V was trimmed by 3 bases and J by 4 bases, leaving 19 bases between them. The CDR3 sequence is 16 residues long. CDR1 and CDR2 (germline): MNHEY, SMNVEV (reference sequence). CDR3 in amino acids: CASSFQTQGASYEQYF. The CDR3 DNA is TGTGCCAGCAGTTTCCAAACACAGGGAGCTTCTTACGAGCAGTACTTC.

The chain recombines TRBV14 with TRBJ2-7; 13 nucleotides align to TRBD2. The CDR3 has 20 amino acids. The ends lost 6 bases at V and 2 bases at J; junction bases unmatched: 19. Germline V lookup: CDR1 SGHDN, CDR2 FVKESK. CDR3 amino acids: CASSPSARGTSGDRAYEQYF. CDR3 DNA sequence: TGTGCCAGCAGTCCCTCTGCCAGGGGGACTAGCGGGGATCGAGCCTACGAGCAGTACTTC. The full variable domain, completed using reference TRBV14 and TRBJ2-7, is EAGVTQFPSHSVIEKGQTVTLRCDPISGHDNLYWYRRVMGKEIKFLLHFVKESKQDESGMPNNRFLAERTGGTYSTLKVQPAELEDSGVYFCASSPSARGTSGDRAYEQYFGPGTRLTVT.

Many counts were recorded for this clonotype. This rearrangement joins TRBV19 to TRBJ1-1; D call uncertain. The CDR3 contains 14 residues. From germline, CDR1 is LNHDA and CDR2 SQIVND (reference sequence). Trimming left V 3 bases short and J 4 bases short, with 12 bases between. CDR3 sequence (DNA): TGTGCCAGTAGTATTCAAGGGTGGGGCACTGAAGCTTTCTTT. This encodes CASSIQGWGTEAFF.

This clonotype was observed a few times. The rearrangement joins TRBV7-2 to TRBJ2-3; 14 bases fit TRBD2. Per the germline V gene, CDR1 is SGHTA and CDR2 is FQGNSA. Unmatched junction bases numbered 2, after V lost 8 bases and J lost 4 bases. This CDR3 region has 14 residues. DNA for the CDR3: TGTGCCAGCGAGACTAGCGGGAGGGCAGATACGCAGTATTTT. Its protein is CASETSGRADTQYF.

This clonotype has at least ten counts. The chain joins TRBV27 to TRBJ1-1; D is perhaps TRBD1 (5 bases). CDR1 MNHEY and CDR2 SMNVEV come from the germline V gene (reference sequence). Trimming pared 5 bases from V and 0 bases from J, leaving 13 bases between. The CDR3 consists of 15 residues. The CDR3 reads CASSPPGHLNTEAFF. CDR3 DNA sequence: TGTGCCAGCAGTCCCCCCGGACATTTGAACACTGAAGCTTTCTTT.

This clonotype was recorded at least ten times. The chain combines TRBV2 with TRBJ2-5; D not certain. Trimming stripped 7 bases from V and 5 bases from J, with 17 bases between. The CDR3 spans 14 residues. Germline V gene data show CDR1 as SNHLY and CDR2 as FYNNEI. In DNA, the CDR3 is TGTGCCAGCACCGCCAGTGGGGTTATGGAGACCCAGTACTTC. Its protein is CASTASGVMETQYF. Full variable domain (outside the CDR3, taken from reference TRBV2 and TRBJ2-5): EPEVTQTPSHQVTQMGQEVILRCVPISNHLYFYWYRQILGQKVEFLVSFYNNEISEKSEIFDDQFSVERPDGSNFTLKIRSTKLEDSAMYFCASTASGVMETQYFGPGTRLLVL.

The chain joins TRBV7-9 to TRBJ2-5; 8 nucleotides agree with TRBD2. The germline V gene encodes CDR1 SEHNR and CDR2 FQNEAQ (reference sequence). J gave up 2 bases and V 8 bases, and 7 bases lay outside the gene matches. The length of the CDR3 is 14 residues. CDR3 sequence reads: CASDGRAGQETQYF. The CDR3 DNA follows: TGTGCCAGCGACGGGAGGGCGGGACAAGAGACCCAGTACTTC.

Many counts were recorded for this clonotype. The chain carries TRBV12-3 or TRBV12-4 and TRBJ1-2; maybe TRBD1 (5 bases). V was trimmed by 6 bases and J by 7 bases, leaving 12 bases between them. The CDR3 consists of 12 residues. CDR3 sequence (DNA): TGTGCCAGCAGACAGGTCTTGGGTGGCTACACCTTC. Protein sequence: CASRQVLGGYTF.

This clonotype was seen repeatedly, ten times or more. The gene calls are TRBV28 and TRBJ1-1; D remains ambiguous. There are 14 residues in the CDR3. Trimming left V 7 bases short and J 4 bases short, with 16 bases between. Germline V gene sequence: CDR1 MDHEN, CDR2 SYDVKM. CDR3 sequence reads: CASNLEGLVTEAFF. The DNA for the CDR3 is TGTGCCAGCAATTTGGAGGGCTTGGTCACTGAAGCTTTCTTT.

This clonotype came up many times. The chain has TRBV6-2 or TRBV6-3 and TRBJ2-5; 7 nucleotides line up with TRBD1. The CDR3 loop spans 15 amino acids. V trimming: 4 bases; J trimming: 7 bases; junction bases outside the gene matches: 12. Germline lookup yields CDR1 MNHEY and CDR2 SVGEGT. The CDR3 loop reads CASSSSGGKRWTQYF. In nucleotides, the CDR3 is TGTGCCAGCAGTTCCTCAGGGGGTAAAAGATGGACCCAGTACTTC.

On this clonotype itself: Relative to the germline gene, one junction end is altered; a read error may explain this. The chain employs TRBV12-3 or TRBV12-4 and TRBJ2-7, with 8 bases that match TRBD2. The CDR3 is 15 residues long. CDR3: CASCLATSGLYEQYF. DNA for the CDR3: TGTGCCAGCTGTTTAGCCACTAGCGGTCTCTACGAGCAGTACTTC.

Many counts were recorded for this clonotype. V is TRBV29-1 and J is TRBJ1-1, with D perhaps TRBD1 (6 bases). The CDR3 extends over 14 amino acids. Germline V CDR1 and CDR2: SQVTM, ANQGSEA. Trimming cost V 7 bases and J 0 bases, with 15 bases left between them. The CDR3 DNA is TGCAGCGCGATGCTAGGGACATTGAACACTGAAGCTTTCTTT. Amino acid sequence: CSAMLGTLNTEAFF.

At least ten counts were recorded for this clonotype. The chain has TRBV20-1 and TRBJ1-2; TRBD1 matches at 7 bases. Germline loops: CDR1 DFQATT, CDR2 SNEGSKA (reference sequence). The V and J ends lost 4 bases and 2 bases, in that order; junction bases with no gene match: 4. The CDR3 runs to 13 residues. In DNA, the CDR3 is TGCAGTGCTACGGGACAGACAAACTATGGCTACACCTTC. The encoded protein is CSATGQTNYGYTF.

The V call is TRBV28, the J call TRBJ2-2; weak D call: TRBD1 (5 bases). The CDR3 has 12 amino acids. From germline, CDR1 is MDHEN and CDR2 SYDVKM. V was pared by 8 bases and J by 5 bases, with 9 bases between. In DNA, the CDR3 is TGTGCCAGCGGGGCGTCTACCGGGGAGCTGTTTTTT. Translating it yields CASGASTGELFF.

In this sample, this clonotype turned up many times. The CDR3 nucleotides read TGCGCCAGCAGCATGGGACAGAAGAGCTCCTACGAGCAGTACTTC. Translation gives CASSMGQKSSYEQYF. V gene TRBV5-1 combines with J gene TRBJ2-7; TRBD1 matches at 7 bases. Per the germline V gene, CDR1 is SGHRS and CDR2 is YFSETQ. J gave up 0 bases and V 4 bases, and 7 bases lay outside the gene matches. The CDR3 covers 15 residues.

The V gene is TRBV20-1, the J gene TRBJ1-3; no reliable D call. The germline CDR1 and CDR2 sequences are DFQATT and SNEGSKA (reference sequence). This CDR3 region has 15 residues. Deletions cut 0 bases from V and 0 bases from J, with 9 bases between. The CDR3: CSARDPRYSGNTIYF. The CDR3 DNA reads TGCAGTGCTAGAGATCCACGGTACTCTGGAAACACCATATATTTT.

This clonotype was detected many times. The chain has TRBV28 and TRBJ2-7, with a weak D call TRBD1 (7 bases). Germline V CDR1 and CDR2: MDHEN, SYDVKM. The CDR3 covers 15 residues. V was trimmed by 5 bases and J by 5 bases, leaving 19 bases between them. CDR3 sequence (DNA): TGTGCCAGCAGTCAACTCCCCGGCAGGGGGGACGAGCAGTACTTC. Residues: CASSQLPGRGDEQYF.

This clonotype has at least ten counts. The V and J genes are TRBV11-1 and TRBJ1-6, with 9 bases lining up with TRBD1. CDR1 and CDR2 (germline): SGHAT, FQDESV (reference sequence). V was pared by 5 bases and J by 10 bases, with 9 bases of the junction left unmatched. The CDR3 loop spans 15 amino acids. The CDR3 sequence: CASSAGTGIPSPLHF. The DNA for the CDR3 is TGTGCCAGCAGCGCGGGGACAGGGATCCCCTCACCCCTCCACTTT.

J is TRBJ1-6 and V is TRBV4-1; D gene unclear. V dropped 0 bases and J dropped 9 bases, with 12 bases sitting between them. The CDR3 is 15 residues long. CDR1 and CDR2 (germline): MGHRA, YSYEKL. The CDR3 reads CASSQDIQQSSPLHF. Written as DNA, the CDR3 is TGCGCCAGCAGCCAAGACATCCAACAGAGTTCACCCCTCCACTTT.

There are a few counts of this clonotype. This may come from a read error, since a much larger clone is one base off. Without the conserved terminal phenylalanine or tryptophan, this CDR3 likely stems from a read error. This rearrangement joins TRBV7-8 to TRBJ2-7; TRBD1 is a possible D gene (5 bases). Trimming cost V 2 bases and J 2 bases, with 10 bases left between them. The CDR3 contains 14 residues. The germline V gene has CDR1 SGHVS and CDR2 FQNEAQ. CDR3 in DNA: TGTGCCAGCAGCTTATGGGCAGGGACCTACGAGCAGTACTTA. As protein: CASSLWAGTYEQYL.

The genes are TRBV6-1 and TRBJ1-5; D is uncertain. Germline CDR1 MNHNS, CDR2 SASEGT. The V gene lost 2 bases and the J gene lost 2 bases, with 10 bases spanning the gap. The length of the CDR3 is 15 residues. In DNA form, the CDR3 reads TGTGCCAGCAGTGAACCGGGGTTCGGCAATCAGCCCCAGCATTTT. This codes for CASSEPGFGNQPQHF.

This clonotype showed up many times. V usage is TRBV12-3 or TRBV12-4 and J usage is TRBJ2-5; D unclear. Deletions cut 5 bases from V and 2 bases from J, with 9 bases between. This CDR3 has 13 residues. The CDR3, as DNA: TGTGCCAGCAGTCGATCCCCTCAAGAGACCCAGTACTTC. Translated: CASSRSPQETQYF.

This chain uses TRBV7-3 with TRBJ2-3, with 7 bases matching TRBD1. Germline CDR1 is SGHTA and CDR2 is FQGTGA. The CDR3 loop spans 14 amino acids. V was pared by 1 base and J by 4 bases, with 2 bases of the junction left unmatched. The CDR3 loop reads CASSLRTGSDTQYF. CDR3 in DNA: TGTGCCAGCAGCTTAAGGACAGGCTCAGATACGCAGTATTTT.

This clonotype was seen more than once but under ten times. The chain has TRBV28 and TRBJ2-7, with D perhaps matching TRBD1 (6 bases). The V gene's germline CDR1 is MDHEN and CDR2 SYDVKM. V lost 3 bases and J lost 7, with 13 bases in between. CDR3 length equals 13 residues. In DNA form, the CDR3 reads TGTGCCAGCAGTTTTTTTTCAGGGGAAGAGCAGTACTTC. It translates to CASSFFSGEEQYF. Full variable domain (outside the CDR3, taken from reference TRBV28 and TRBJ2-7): DVKVTQSSRYLVKRTGEKVFLECVQDMDHENMFWYRQDPGLGLRLIYFSYDVKMKEKGDIPEGYSVSREKKERFSLILESASTNQTSMYLCASSFFSGEEQYFGPGTRLTVT.

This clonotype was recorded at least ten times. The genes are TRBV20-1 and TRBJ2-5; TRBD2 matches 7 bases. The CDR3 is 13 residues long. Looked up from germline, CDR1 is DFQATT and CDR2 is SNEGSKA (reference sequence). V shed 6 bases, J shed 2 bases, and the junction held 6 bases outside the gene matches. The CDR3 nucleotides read TGCAGTGCGGTTCCGGGACTACAAGAGACCCAGTACTTC. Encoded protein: CSAVPGLQETQYF.